What follows is one T cell receptor (beta chain) and its context. This sample was included in a study of cytotoxic CD8 clonotypes in ibrutinib-treated CLL. Profiled with immunoSEQ multiplex PCR; TCRdb holds only in-frame clones, not every one. In the table there are around 140,000 clones, 80% of which are singletons. V was cut by 1 base and J by 2 bases, with 18 bases left in between. Germline lookup yields CDR1 LNHNV and CDR2 YYDKDF (reference sequence). The CDR3 runs to 17 residues. The source material was PBMCs, sampled after 36 months of ibrutinib treatment. The TCR was taken from a human donor with chronic lymphocytic leukemia. This rearrangement joins TRBV15 to TRBJ2-7; perhaps TRBD2 as D (5 bases). CDR3 DNA sequence: TGTGCCACCAGCAGAGCCACCGGGATCCAGAGAACCTACGAGCAGTACTTC. Translating it yields CATSRATGIQRTYEQYF.